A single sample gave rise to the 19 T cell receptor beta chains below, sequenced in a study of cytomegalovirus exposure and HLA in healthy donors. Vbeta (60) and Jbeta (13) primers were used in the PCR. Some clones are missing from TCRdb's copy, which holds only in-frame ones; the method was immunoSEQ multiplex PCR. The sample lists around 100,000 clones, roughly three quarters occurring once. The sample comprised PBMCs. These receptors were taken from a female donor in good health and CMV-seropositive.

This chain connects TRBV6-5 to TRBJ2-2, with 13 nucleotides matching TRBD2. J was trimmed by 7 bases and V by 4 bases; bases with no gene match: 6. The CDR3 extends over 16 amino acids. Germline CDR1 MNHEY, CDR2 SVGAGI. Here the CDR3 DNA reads TGTGCCAGCAGTTTCGGACTAGCGGGAGTAATCGGGGAGCTGTTTTTT. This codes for CASSFGLAGVIGELFF.

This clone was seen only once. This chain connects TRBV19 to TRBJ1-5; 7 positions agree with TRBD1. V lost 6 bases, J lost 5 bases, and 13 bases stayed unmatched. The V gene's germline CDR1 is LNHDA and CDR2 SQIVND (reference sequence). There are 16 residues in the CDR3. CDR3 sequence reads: CASRKLQGVVDQPQHF. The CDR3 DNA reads TGTGCCAGTAGAAAACTCCAGGGGGTTGTTGATCAGCCCCAGCATTTT.

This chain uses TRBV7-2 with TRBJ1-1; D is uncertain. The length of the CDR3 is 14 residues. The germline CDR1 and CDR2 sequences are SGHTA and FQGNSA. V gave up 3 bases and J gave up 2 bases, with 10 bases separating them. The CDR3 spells CASSFRDINTEAFF. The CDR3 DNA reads TGTGCCAGCAGCTTCAGAGACATCAACACTGAAGCTTTCTTT.

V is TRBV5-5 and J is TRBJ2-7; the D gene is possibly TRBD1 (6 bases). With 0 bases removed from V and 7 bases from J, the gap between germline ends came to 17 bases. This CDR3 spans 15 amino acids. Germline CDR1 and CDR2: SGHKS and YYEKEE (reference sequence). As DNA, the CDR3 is TGTGCCAGCAGCTTGGATTCAGGGGTTGTCTGGGAGCAGTACTTC. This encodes CASSLDSGVVWEQYF.

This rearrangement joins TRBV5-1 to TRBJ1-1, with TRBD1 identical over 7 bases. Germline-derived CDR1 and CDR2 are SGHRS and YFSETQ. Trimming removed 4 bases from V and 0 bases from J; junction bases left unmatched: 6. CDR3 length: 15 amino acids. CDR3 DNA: TGCGCCAGCAGCGCTGTAGGGGGCCTGAACACTGAAGCTTTCTTT. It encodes CASSAVGGLNTEAFF.

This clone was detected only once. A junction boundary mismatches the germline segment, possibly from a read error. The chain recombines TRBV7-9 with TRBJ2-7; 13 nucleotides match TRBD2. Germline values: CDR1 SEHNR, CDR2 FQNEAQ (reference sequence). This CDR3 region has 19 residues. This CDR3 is CSSSSGLAGIVSASYEQYF. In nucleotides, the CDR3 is TGTTCCAGCAGTTCGGGACTAGCGGGAATCGTCTCAGCCTCCTACGAGCAGTACTTC.

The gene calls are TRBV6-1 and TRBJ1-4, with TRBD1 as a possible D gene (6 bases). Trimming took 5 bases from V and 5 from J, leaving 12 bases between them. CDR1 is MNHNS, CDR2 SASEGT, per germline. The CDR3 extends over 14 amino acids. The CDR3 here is CASSWAGVNEKLFF. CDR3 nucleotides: TGTGCCAGCAGTTGGGCAGGGGTGAATGAAAAACTGTTTTTT.

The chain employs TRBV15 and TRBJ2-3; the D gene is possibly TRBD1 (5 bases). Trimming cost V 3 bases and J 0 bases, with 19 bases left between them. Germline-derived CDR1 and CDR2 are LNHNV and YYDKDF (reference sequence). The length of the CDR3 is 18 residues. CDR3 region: CATSRGPSRTSSTDTQYF. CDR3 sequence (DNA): TGTGCCACCAGCAGGGGGCCTTCTAGAACCTCCAGCACAGATACGCAGTATTTT.

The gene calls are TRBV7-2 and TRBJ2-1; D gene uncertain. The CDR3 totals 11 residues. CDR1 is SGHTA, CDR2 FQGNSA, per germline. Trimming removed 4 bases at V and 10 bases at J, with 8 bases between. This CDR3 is CASSSPLEQFF. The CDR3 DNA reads TGTGCCAGCAGCTCTCCTCTCGAGCAGTTCTTC.

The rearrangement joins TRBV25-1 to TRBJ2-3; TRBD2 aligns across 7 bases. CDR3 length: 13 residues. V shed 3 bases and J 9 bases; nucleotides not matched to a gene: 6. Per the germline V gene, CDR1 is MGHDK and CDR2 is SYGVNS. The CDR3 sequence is CASSEGGGATQYF. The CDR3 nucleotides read TGTGCCAGCAGTGAGGGGGGGGGAGCGACGCAGTATTTT. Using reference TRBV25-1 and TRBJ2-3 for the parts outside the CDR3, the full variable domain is EADIYQTPRYLVIGTGKKITLECSQTMGHDKMYWYQQDPGMELHLIHYSYGVNSTEKGDLSSESTVSRIRTEHFPLTLESARPSHTSQYLCASSEGGGATQYFGPGTRLTVL.

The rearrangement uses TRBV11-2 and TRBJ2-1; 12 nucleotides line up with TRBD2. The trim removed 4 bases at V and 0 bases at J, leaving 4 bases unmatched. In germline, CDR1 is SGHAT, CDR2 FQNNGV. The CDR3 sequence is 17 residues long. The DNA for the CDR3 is TGTGCCAGCAGCTCCTCGACTAGCGGGAGCTCCTACAATGAGCAGTTCTTC. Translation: CASSSSTSGSSYNEQFF. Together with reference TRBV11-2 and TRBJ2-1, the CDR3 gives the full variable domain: EAGVAQSPRYKIIEKRQSVAFWCNPISGHATLYWYQQILGQGPKLLIQFQNNGVVDDSQLPKDRFSAERLKGVDSTLKIQPAKLEDSAVYLCASSSSTSGSSYNEQFFGPGTRLTVL.

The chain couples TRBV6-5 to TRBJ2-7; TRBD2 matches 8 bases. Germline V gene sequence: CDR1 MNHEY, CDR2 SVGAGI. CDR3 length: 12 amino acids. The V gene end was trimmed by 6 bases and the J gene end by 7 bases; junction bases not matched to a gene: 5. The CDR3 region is CASSGRAREQYF. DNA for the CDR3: TGTGCCAGCAGCGGGAGGGCAAGAGAGCAGTACTTC.

The CDR3 nucleotides are TGTGCCAGTAGTACCCTTCCGGGACAGCGCAATCAGCCCCAGCATTTT. Protein: CASSTLPGQRNQPQHF. The chain employs TRBV19 and TRBJ1-5, with 7 bases lining up with TRBD1. CDR3 size: 16 residues. Germline CDR1 reads LNHDA; CDR2 reads SQIVND (reference sequence). The ends lost 4 bases at V and 2 bases at J; junction bases unmatched: 8.

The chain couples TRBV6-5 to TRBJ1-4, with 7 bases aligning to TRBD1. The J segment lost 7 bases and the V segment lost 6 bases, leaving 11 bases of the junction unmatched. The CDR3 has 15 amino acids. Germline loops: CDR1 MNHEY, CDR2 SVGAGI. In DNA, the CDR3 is TGTGCCAGCAGCCCCCTCAGGGGGGTCGGTGAAAAACTGTTTTTT. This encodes CASSPLRGVGEKLFF.

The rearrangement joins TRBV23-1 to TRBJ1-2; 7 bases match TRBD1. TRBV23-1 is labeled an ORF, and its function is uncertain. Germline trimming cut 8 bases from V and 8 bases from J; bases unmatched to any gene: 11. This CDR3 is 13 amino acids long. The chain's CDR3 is CASWGQPPRGYTF. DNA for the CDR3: TGCGCCAGCTGGGGACAGCCCCCGCGGGGCTACACCTTC.

CDR3 coding DNA: TGTGCCTGGAGGGGGACAGGGGATGAAAAACTGTTTTTT. Encoded protein: CAWRGTGDEKLFF. V usage is TRBV30 and J usage is TRBJ1-4; TRBD1 matches 10 bases. The CDR3 contains 13 residues. The germline gives CDR1 GTSNPN, CDR2 SVGIG (reference sequence). The V segment lost 3 bases and the J segment 6 bases; nucleotides outside the gene matches: 1.

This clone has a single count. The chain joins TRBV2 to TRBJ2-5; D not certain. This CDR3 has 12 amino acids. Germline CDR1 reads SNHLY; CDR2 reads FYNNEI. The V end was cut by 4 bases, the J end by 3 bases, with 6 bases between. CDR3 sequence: CASSAHKETQYF. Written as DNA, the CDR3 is TGTGCCAGCAGTGCCCACAAAGAGACCCAGTACTTC.

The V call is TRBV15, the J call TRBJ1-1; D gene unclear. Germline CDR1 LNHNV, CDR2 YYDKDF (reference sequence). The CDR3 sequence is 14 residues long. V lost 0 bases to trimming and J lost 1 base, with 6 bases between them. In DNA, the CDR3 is TGTGCCACCAGCAGAGATCTCGGGAACACTGAAGCTTTCTTT. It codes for CATSRDLGNTEAFF.

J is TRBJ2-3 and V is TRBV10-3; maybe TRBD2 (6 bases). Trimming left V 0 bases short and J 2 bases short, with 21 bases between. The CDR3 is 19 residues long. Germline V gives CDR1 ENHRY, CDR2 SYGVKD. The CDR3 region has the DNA TGTGCCATCAGTGAGTCGCCGTTTTCAACGGGGGACGCCACAGATACGCAGTATTTT. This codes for CAISESPFSTGDATDTQYF.